This paragraph covers one TCR beta chain sequence. The antigen is not known. Profiling relied on immunoSEQ multiplex PCR, and the TCRdb table lists in-frame clones only, not all of them. The repertoire holds approximately 2.5 million clones, with more than 85% as singletons. The sample comes from a study of shared clonotypes between healthy human individuals. Findings of the study overall: Among donors, the sharing of clonotypes was expected to be influenced by sequencing depth.

This CDR3 is 15 amino acids long. V gave up 3 bases and J gave up 6 bases, with 18 bases separating them. Germline V CDR1 and CDR2: SGHTA, FQGNSA. The sample consisted of naive CD4+ T cells from PBMCs. Specified subset: CD45RA+ positively selected. The gene calls are TRBV7-2 and TRBJ2-7; D is undetermined. The receptor was isolated from a man younger than 30 in good health. Some clones in this sample may be carry-over from other donors' samples. This chain's CDR3 is CASSLRNQPLVEQYF. CDR3 DNA: TGTGCCAGCAGCTTGCGGAATCAACCTCTTGTCGAGCAGTACTTC. Variable domain in full (rest from reference TRBV7-2 and TRBJ2-7): GAGVSQSPSNKVTEKGKDVELRCDPISGHTALYWYRQSLGQGLEFLIYFQGNSAPDKSGLPSDRFSAERTGGSVSTLTIQRTQQEDSAVYLCASSLRNQPLVEQYFGPGTRLTVT.